This TCR beta chain emerged from a study of blood T cell repertoires in COVID-19. This clone was recorded a few times. The table came from immunoSEQ multiplex PCR; TCRdb's copy has only in-frame clones and leaves some out. The sample has approximately 210,000 clones, roughly 86% seen once; the top ten hold 5.1%. Trimming cost V 6 bases and J 7 bases; bases outside gene matches: 10. Germline CDR1 SGHVS, CDR2 FQNEAQ. The CDR3 has 15 amino acids. The genes are TRBV7-8 and TRBJ2-1; 9 bases are a match to TRBD2. The TCR was taken from a woman aged 70-85 years with active or convalescent COVID-19. Sample: peripheral blood. Here the CDR3 reads CASSLRLAAWNEQFF. The DNA of the CDR3 is TGTGCCAGCAGTTTACGACTAGCGGCGTGGAATGAGCAGTTCTTC.